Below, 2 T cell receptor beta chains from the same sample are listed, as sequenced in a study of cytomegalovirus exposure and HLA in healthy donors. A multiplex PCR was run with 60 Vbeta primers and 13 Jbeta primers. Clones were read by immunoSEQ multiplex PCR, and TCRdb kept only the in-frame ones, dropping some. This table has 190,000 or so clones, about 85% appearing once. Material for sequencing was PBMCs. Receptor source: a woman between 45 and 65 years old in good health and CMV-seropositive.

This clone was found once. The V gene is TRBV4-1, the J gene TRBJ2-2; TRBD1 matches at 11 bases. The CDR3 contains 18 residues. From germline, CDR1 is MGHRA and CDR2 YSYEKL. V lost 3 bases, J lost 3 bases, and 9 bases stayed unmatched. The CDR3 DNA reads TGCGCCAGCAGCCAGGGGCCCCCGGGACAGGGGGACACCGGGGAGCTGTTTTTT. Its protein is CASSQGPPGQGDTGELFF.

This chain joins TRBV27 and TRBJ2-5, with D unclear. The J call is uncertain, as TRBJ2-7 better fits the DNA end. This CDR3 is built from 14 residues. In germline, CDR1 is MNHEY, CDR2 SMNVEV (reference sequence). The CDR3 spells CASSFPGRLYEQYF. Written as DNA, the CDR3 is TGTGCCAGCAGTTTCCCCGGAAGACTTTACGAGCAGTACTTC.